A selection of T cell receptor beta chains follows, all from one sample in a study of cytomegalovirus exposure and HLA in healthy donors. Sequencing was performed with immunoSEQ multiplex PCR; in TCRdb, only in-frame clones are kept and a portion is missing. The table has 150,000 to 200,000 clones, approximately 84% seen once. Sequencing was done on a sample of PBMCs. The origin of the receptors is a man aged 18 to 29 in good health and CMV-seronegative. CDR3s include the opening cysteine and the closing phenylalanine or tryptophan. D genes are given only for firm matches. Expanded clones get a size class; other rows say once, few or many, or leave the size out.

V gene: TRBV6-5
clone size: few
D gene: -
J gene: TRBJ1-1
CDR3 DNA: TGTGCCAGCAGTTCGACAGGTATGACACCGGCTTTCTTT
CDR3 protein: CASSSTGMTPAFF

V gene: TRBV7-9
clone size: -
D gene: TRBD1
J gene: TRBJ1-3
CDR3 DNA: TGTGCCAGCAGCGCCACAAACAGGGGCTTGGCTGGAAACACCATATATTTT
CDR3 protein: CASSATNRGLAGNTIYF

V gene: TRBV11-2
clone size: -
D gene: TRBD1
J gene: TRBJ2-7
CDR3 DNA: TGTGCCAGCAGCTTACCCCGGGACAGGGCGAACTACGAGCAGTACTTC
CDR3 protein: CASSLPRDRANYEQYF

V gene: TRBV18
clone size: -
D gene: TRBD1
J gene: TRBJ2-1
CDR3 DNA: TGTGCCAGCTCACCCCTGACAGGGTGGTTATTGGCTGAGCAGTTCTTC
CDR3 protein: CASSPLTGWLLAEQFF

V gene: TRBV28
clone size: -
D gene: TRBD1
J gene: TRBJ1-1
CDR3 DNA: TGTGCCAGCAGTTTACCACAGGGGGGGGGCCGAGAAGCTTTCTTT
CDR3 protein: CASSLPQGGGREAFF

V gene: TRBV7-3
clone size: -
D gene: TRBD2
J gene: TRBJ2-2
CDR3 DNA: TGTGCCAGCAGCTTAAATGCGGGGGCCGGGGAGCTGTTTTTT
CDR3 protein: CASSLNAGAGELFF

V gene: TRBV23-1
clone size: -
D gene: TRBD1
J gene: TRBJ2-7
CDR3 DNA: TGCGCCAGCGGGCACCGGGACAGCTCCTACGAGCAGTACTTC
CDR3 protein: CASGHRDSSYEQYF

V gene: TRBV19
clone size: -
D gene: TRBD1
J gene: TRBJ1-1
CDR3 DNA: TGTGCCAGTCGACCGGGACAGACGAACACTGAAGCTTTCTTT
CDR3 protein: CASRPGQTNTEAFF

V gene: TRBV7-8
clone size: few
D gene: TRBD1
J gene: TRBJ2-7
CDR3 DNA: TGTGCCAGCAGCAACTACAGGGGGCGCCACTACGAGCAGTACTTC
CDR3 protein: CASSNYRGRHYEQYF

V gene: TRBV6-5
clone size: -
D gene: TRBD1
J gene: TRBJ2-7
CDR3 DNA: TGTGCCAGCAGCAAACCCGGACAGGCTTCCTACGAGCAGTACTTC
CDR3 protein: CASSKPGQASYEQYF

V gene: TRBV28
clone size: -
D gene: -
J gene: TRBJ2-3
CDR3 DNA: TGTGCCAGCAGTTCAGATTTTTTGCAGTATTTT
CDR3 protein: CASSSDFLQYF

V gene: TRBV6-1
clone size: once
D gene: TRBD2
J gene: TRBJ2-1
CDR3 DNA: TGTGCCAGCAGTGAATTTGAAGCTAGCGGAATCTACAATGAGCAGTTCTTC
CDR3 protein: CASSEFEASGIYNEQFF

V gene: TRBV15
clone size: -
D gene: -
J gene: TRBJ2-1
CDR3 DNA: TGTGCCACCAGCAGAGATCTTTCAGGATCAAATGAGCAGTTCTTC
CDR3 protein: CATSRDLSGSNEQFF

V gene: TRBV2
clone size: -
D gene: -
J gene: TRBJ2-7
CDR3 DNA: TGTGCCAGCGCCCGGGGGTCAACCTACGAGCAGTACTTC
CDR3 protein: CASARGSTYEQYF

V gene: TRBV27
clone size: few
D gene: -
J gene: TRBJ1-5
CDR3 DNA: TGTGCCAGCAGTTTGGCGGGACAGCCCCAGCATTTT
CDR3 protein: CASSLAGQPQHF

V gene: TRBV6-1
clone size: -
D gene: TRBD1
J gene: TRBJ1-5
CDR3 DNA: TGTGCCAGCTCATGGACAGGGACACATCAGCCCCAGCATTTT
CDR3 protein: CASSWTGTHQPQHF

V gene: TRBV27
clone size: -
D gene: -
J gene: TRBJ1-2
CDR3 DNA: TGTGCCAGCAGTTACCAAGGGGAATCCCGCTATGGCTACACCTTC
CDR3 protein: CASSYQGESRYGYTF

V gene: TRBV5-5
clone size: -
D gene: -
J gene: TRBJ2-1
CDR3 DNA: TGTGCCAGCAGCACAGGGACCAATGAGCAGTTCTTC
CDR3 protein: CASSTGTNEQFF

V gene: TRBV7-2
clone size: -
D gene: -
J gene: TRBJ1-5
CDR3 DNA: TGTGCCAGCAGCTTAGGGGGCACAGTAACTCATCAGCCCCAGCATTTT
CDR3 protein: CASSLGGTVTHQPQHF

V gene: TRBV11-3
clone size: -
D gene: -
J gene: TRBJ1-2
CDR3 DNA: TGTGCCAGCAGCCCCATCTCCTACGGGTATGGCTACACCTTC
CDR3 protein: CASSPISYGYGYTF

V gene: TRBV7-9
clone size: -
D gene: TRBD1
J gene: TRBJ2-7
CDR3 DNA: TGTGCCAGCAGAATAAACAGGGGAGACGAGCAGTACTTC
CDR3 protein: CASRINRGDEQYF

V gene: TRBV27
clone size: once
D gene: TRBD1
J gene: TRBJ2-5
CDR3 DNA: TGTGCCAGCATTAAAAGGTTTCAGGGGGCGGGGGAGACCCAGTACTTC
CDR3 protein: CASIKRFQGAGETQYF

V gene: TRBV7-9
clone size: -
D gene: TRBD1
J gene: TRBJ2-7
CDR3 DNA: TGTGCCAGCAGCCCTCTCCGGGGACAGAGCACTTCCTACGAGCAGTACTTC
CDR3 protein: CASSPLRGQSTSYEQYF

V gene: TRBV6-1
clone size: -
D gene: -
J gene: TRBJ2-1
CDR3 DNA: TGTGCCAGCAGTGAATATCTAACCGGTGAGCAGTTCTTC
CDR3 protein: CASSEYLTGEQFF

V gene: TRBV6-5
clone size: few
D gene: -
J gene: TRBJ1-5
CDR3 DNA: TGTGCCAGCAGTCATAAGGGGAAAGTCCCGCGGCATTTT
CDR3 protein: CASSHKGKVPRHF

V gene: TRBV29-1
clone size: -
D gene: TRBD2
J gene: TRBJ2-1
CDR3 DNA: TGCAGCGCCCATGGGGGGGAGAGCAATGAGCAGTTCTTC
CDR3 protein: CSAHGGESNEQFF

V gene: TRBV7-9
clone size: -
D gene: TRBD1
J gene: TRBJ1-1
CDR3 DNA: TGTGCCAGCAGCTTAGCGCCTACAGGGGTGGGCACTGAAGCTTTCTTT
CDR3 protein: CASSLAPTGVGTEAFF

V gene: TRBV29-1
clone size: -
D gene: -
J gene: TRBJ1-1
CDR3 DNA: TGCAGCGTTGAAAGCGGCACTGAAGCTTTCTTT
CDR3 protein: CSVESGTEAFF

V gene: TRBV9
clone size: -
D gene: TRBD2
J gene: TRBJ2-5
CDR3 DNA: TGTGCCAGCAGCGTAGTCGACCTTAGCGGGAGGGGTGAGGAGACCCAGTACTTC
CDR3 protein: CASSVVDLSGRGEETQYF

V gene: TRBV7-6
clone size: -
D gene: TRBD2
J gene: TRBJ2-3
CDR3 DNA: TGTGCCAGCAGCCAAGAAGCGGGAGGGCTCGCAGATACGCAGTATTTT
CDR3 protein: CASSQEAGGLADTQYF

V gene: TRBV20-1
clone size: -
D gene: -
J gene: TRBJ1-2
CDR3 DNA: TGCAGTGCTAGTCGCCGGAGTCGCACCTTC
CDR3 protein: CSASRRSRTF

V gene: TRBV19
clone size: -
D gene: -
J gene: TRBJ2-7
CDR3 DNA: TGTGCCAGTAGTATGTTCGTATCCAAGCACGAGCAGTACTTC
CDR3 protein: CASSMFVSKHEQYF

V gene: TRBV14
clone size: -
D gene: -
J gene: TRBJ1-6
CDR3 DNA: TGTGCCAGCAGCCTACTTAGTGCACCCCTCCACTTT
CDR3 protein: CASSLLSAPLHF

V gene: TRBV5-1
clone size: -
D gene: -
J gene: TRBJ2-2
CDR3 DNA: TGCGCCAGCAGCTTGGTAGTCCCCGACACCGGGGAGCTGTTTTTT
CDR3 protein: CASSLVVPDTGELFF

V gene: TRBV7-2
clone size: -
D gene: TRBD1
J gene: TRBJ1-2
CDR3 DNA: TGTGCCAGCAGCCCACCGACAGGGGGAGTCTATGGCTACACCTTC
CDR3 protein: CASSPPTGGVYGYTF

V gene: TRBV9
clone size: -
D gene: -
J gene: TRBJ1-4
CDR3 DNA: TGTGCCAGCAGCGTAGGGGGGGGAGGGCGACCTAATGAAAAACTGTTTTTT
CDR3 protein: CASSVGGGGRPNEKLFF

V gene: TRBV5-8
clone size: -
D gene: TRBD1
J gene: TRBJ1-4
CDR3 DNA: TGTGCCAGCAGCGGGGGGGACAGGGGCGGTGAAAAACTGTTTTTT
CDR3 protein: CASSGGDRGGEKLFF

V gene: TRBV2
clone size: -
D gene: -
J gene: TRBJ1-6
CDR3 DNA: TGTGCCAGCAGTGAAGTTGGGGCGTCCTATAATTCACCCCTCCACTTT
CDR3 protein: CASSEVGASYNSPLHF

V gene: TRBV18
clone size: -
D gene: TRBD1
J gene: TRBJ1-6
CDR3 DNA: TGTGCCAGCTCGCCAGCCGAGGGGGCGGCCGGTTCACCCCTCCACTTT
CDR3 protein: CASSPAEGAAGSPLHF

V gene: TRBV28
clone size: -
D gene: TRBD1
J gene: TRBJ1-2
CDR3 DNA: TGTGCCAGCAGTAGGGGACAGGGGGCGATGGGCTATGGCTACACCTTC
CDR3 protein: CASSRGQGAMGYGYTF

V gene: TRBV2
clone size: -
D gene: -
J gene: TRBJ1-1
CDR3 DNA: TGTGCCAGCGTTTCCGGACTGACGTCGAACACTGAAGCTTTCTTT
CDR3 protein: CASVSGLTSNTEAFF

V gene: TRBV30
clone size: few
D gene: -
J gene: TRBJ2-5
CDR3 DNA: TGTGCCTGCGCGGGGACAGCCCAAGAGACCCAGTACTTC
CDR3 protein: CACAGTAQETQYF

V gene: TRBV6-1
clone size: -
D gene: -
J gene: TRBJ1-5
CDR3 DNA: TGTGCCAGCAGTGACAGCCATCGGGAACACAATCAGCCCCAGCATTTT
CDR3 protein: CASSDSHREHNQPQHF

V gene: TRBV7-8
clone size: -
D gene: -
J gene: TRBJ2-5
CDR3 DNA: TGTGCCAGCAGCCCCGACGGGGAGACCCAGTACTTC
CDR3 protein: CASSPDGETQYF